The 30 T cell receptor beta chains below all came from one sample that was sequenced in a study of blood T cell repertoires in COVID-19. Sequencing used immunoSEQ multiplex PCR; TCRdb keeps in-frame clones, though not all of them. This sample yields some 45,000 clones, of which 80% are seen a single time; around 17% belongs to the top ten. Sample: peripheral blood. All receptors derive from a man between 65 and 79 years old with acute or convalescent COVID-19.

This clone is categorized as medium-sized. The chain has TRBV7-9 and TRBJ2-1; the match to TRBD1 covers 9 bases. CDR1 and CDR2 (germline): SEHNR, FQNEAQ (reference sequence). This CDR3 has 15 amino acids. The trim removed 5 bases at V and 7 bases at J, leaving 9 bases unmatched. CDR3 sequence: CASSHRQGGRNEQFF. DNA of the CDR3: TGTGCCAGCAGCCATAGACAGGGGGGCCGGAATGAGCAGTTCTTC.

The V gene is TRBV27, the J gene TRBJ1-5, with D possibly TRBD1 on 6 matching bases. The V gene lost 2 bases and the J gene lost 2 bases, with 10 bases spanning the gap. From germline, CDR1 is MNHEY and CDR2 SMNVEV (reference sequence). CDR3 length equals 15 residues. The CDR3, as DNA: TGTGCCAGCAGTTTACGGGGGGCCGGCAATCAGCCCCAGCATTTT. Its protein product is CASSLRGAGNQPQHF.

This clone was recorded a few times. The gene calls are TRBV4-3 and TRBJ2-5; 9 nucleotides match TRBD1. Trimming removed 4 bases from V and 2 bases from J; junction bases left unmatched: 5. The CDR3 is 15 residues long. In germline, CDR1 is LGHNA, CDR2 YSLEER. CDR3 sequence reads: CASSRATGGQETQYF. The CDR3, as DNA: TGCGCCAGCAGCCGGGCGACAGGGGGGCAAGAGACCCAGTACTTC.

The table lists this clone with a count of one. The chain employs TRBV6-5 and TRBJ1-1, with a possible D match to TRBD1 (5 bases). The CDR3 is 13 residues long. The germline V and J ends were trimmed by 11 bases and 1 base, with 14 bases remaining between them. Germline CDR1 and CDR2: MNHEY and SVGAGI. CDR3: CAALRASNTEAFF. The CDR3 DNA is TGTGCCGCGCTCAGGGCGTCGAACACTGAAGCTTTCTTT.

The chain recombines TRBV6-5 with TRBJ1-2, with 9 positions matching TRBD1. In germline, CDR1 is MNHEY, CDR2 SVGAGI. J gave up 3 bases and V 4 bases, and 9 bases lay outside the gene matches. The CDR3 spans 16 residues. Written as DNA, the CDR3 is TGTGCCAGCAGTTGGGAACTGACAGGGGGACACTATGGCTACACCTTC. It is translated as CASSWELTGGHYGYTF.

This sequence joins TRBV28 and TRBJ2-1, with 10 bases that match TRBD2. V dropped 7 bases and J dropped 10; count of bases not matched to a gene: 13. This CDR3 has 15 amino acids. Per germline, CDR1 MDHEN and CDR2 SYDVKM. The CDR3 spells CASTQSGGAGREQFF. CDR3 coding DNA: TGTGCCAGCACCCAGAGCGGGGGGGCCGGCCGGGAGCAGTTCTTC.

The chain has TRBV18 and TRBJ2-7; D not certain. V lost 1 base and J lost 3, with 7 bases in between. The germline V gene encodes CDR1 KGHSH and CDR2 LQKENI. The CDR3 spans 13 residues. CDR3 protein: CASSPRADYEQYF. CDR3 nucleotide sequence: TGTGCCAGCTCACCACGGGCAGACTACGAGCAGTACTTC.

This CDR3 reads CASSPDSMNTEAFF. CDR3 DNA sequence: TGCGCCAGCAGCCCGGACAGCATGAACACTGAAGCTTTCTTT. The chain uses TRBV5-1 and TRBJ1-1; tentative D call: TRBD1 (6 bases). Between the trimmed V and J ends, which lost 4 bases and 0 bases, there was a span of 10 bases. Germline CDR1 SGHRS, CDR2 YFSETQ. The CDR3 runs to 14 residues. Using reference TRBV5-1 and TRBJ1-1 for the parts outside the CDR3, the full variable domain is KAGVTQTPRYLIKTRGQQVTLSCSPISGHRSVSWYQQTPGQGLQFLFEYFSETQRNKGNFPGRFSGRQFSNSRSEMNVSTLELGDSALYLCASSPDSMNTEAFFGQGTRLTVV.

The CDR3 protein is CASSIVGQNTQYF. CDR3 DNA: TGTGCCAGTAGTATTGTCGGACAGAATACGCAGTATTTT. This chain connects TRBV19 to TRBJ2-3; possibly TRBD1 for D (6 bases). The germline CDR1 and CDR2 sequences are LNHDA and SQIVND (reference sequence). Trimming stripped 3 bases from V and 7 bases from J, with 11 bases between. This CDR3 comprises 13 residues.

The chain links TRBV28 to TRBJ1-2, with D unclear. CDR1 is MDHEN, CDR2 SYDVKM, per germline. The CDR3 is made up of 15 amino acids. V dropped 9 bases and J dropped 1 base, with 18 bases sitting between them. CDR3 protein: CARKGGSGLNYGYTF. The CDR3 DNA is TGTGCCAGAAAGGGCGGGTCAGGACTTAACTATGGCTACACCTTC.

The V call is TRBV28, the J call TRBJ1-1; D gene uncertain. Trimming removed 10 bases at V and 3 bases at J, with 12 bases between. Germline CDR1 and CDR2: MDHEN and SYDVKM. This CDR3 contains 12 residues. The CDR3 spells CATLAGYTEAFF. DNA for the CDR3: TGTGCCACCTTGGCGGGGTACACTGAAGCTTTCTTT.

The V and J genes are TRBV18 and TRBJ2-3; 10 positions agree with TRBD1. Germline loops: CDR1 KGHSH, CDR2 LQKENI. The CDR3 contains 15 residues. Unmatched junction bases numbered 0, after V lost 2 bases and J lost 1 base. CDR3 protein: CASSPGTGGTDTQYF. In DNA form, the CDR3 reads TGTGCCAGCTCACCAGGGACAGGGGGCACAGATACGCAGTATTTT.

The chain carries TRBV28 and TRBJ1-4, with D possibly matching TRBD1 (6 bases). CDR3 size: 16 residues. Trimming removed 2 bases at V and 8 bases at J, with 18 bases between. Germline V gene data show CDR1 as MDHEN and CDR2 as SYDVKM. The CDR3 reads CASSLTRGKGREKLFF. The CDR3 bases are TGTGCCAGCAGTTTAACTAGGGGGAAAGGAAGGGAAAAACTGTTTTTT.

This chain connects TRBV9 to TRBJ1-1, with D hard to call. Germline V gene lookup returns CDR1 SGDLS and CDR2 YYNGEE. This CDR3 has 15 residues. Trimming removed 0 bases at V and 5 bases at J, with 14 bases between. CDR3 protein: CASSVETNFGTEAFF. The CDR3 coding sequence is TGTGCCAGCAGCGTAGAGACTAATTTTGGAACTGAAGCTTTCTTT.

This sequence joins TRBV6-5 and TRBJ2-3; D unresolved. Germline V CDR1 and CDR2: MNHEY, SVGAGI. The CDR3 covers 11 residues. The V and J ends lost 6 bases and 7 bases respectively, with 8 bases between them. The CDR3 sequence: CASSQAYTQYF. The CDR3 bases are TGTGCCAGCAGCCAGGCCTATACGCAGTATTTT.

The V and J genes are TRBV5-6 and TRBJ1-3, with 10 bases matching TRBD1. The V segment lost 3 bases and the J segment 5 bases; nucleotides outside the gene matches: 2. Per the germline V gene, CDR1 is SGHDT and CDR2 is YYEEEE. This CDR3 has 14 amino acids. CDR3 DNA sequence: TGTGCCAGCAGCTCGGACAGGGGGAGAAACACCATATATTTT. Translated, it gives CASSSDRGRNTIYF.

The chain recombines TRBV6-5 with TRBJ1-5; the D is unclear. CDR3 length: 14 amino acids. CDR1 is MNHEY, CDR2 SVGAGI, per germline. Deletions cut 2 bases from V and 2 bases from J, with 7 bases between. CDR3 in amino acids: CASSYGRGNQPQHF. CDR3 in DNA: TGTGCCAGCAGTTACGGGAGGGGCAATCAGCCCCAGCATTTT.

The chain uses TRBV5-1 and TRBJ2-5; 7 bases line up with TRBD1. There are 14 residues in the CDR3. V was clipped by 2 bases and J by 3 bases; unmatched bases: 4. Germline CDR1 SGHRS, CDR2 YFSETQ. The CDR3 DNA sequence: TGCGCCAGCAGCTTTCGGGACAGTAAAGAGACCCAGTACTTC. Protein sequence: CASSFRDSKETQYF.

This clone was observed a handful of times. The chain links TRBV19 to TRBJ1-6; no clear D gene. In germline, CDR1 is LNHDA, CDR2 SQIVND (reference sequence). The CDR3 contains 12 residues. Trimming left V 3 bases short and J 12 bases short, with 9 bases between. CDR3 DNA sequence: TGTGCCAGTAGTATTAGCGGCCTACCCCTCCACTTT. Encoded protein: CASSISGLPLHF. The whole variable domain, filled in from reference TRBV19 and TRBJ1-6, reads DGGITQSPKYLFRKEGQNVTLSCEQNLNHDAMYWYRQDPGQGLRLIYYSQIVNDFQKGDIAEGYSVSREKKESFPLTVTSAQKNPTAFYLCASSISGLPLHFGNGTRLTVT.

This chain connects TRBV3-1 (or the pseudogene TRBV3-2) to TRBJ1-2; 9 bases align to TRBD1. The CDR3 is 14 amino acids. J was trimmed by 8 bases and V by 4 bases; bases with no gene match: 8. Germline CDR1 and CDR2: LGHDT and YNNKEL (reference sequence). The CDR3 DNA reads TGTGCCAGCAGCCGACACAGGGGGCAAGAGGGCTACACCTTC. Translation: CASSRHRGQEGYTF.

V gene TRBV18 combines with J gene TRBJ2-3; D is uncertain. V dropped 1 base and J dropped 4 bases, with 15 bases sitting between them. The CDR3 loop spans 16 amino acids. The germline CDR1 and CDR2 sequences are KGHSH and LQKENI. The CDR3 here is CASSPRRPERADTQYF. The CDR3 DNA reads TGTGCCAGCTCACCACGTCGCCCCGAGCGCGCAGATACGCAGTATTTT.

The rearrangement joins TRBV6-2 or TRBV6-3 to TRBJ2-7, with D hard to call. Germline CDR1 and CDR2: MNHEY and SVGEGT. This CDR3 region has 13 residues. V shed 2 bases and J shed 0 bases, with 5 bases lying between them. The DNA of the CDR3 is TGTGCCAGCAGTTACAGGAGCTCCTACGAGCAGTACTTC. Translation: CASSYRSSYEQYF.

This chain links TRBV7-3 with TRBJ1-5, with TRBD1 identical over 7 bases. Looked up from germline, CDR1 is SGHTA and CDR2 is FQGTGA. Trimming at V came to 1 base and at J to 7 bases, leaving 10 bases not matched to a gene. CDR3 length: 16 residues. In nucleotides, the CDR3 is TGTGCCAGCAGCTTAAGTTTTGGGACAGCTGGCCAGCCCCAGCATTTT. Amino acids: CASSLSFGTAGQPQHF.

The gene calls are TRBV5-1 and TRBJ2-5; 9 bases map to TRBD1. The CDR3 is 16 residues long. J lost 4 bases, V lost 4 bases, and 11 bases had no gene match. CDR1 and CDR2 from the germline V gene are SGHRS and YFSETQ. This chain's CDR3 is CASSPMGQGLGETQYF. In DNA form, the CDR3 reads TGCGCCAGCAGCCCGATGGGACAGGGCCTTGGAGAGACCCAGTACTTC.

CDR3 nucleotides: TGTGCCAGCAGTCCCATCGGACAGGGTAGGAACACTGAAGCTTTCTTT. Protein sequence: CASSPIGQGRNTEAFF. The chain couples TRBV28 to TRBJ1-1; 8 bases map to TRBD1. The germline CDR1 and CDR2 sequences are MDHEN and SYDVKM. The CDR3 extends over 16 amino acids. The ends lost 5 bases at V and 1 base at J; junction bases unmatched: 9. Together with reference TRBV28 and TRBJ1-1, the CDR3 gives the full variable domain: DVKVTQSSRYLVKRTGEKVFLECVQDMDHENMFWYRQDPGLGLRLIYFSYDVKMKEKGDIPEGYSVSREKKERFSLILESASTNQTSMYLCASSPIGQGRNTEAFFGQGTRLTVV.

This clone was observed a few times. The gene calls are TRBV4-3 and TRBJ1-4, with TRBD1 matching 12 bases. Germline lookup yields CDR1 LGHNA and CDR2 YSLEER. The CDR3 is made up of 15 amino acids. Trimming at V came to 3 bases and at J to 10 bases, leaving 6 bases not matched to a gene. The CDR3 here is CASSQEGQGARKLFF. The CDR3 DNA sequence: TGCGCCAGCAGCCAGGAGGGACAGGGGGCTAGAAAACTGTTTTTT.

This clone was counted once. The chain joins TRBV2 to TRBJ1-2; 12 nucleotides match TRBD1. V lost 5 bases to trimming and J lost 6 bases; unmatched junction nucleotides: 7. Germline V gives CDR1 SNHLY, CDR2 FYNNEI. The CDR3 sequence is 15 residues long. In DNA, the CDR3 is TGTGCCAGCAGTACCGGGACAGGGGGCCGAGATGGCTACACCTTC. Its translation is CASSTGTGGRDGYTF.

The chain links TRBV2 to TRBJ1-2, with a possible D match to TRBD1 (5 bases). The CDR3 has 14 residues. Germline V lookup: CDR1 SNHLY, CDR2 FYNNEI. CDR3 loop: CTNGGPGLDYGYTF. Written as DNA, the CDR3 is TGTACCAACGGGGGACCGGGCCTAGACTATGGCTACACCTTC.

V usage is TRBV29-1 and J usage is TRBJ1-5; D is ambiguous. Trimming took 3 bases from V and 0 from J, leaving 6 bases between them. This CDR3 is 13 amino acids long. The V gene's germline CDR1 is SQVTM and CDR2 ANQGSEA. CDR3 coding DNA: TGCAGCGTTGAGAGTGGTAGCAATCAGCCCCAGCATTTT. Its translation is CSVESGSNQPQHF. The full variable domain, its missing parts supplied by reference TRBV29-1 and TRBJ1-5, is SAVISQKPSRDICQRGTSLTIQCQVDSQVTMMFWYRQQPGQSLTLIATANQGSEATYESGFVIDKFPISRPNLTFSTLTVSNMSPEDSSIYLCSVESGSNQPQHFGDGTRLSIL.

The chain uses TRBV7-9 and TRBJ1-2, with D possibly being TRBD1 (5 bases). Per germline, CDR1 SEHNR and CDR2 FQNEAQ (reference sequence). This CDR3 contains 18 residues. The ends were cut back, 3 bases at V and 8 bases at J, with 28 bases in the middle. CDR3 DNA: TGTGCCAGCAGCTTGCCGAGCTCGGGGGTAGCCCAGGCGTCAGGCTACACCTTC. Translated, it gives CASSLPSSGVAQASGYTF.